This TCR beta chain was observed in a study of T cell responses to AZD1222 COVID-19 vaccine. Findings and limits, study-wide: Baseline seropositives among AZD1222 recipients totaled only 5 or 6. Without day 14 samples, only post-peak T cell repertoires were studied.

Germline V CDR1 and CDR2: MRHNA, SNTAGT. The CDR3 is 18 residues long. V gave up 0 bases and J gave up 5 bases, with 22 bases separating them. About this clone itself: What it binds is unknown.

Assay: immunoSEQ multiplex PCR; the TCRdb copy retains only in-frame clones and omits some. The sample carries 120,000 to 150,000 clones, roughly 91% recorded once. Sequenced material: peripheral blood, taken on day 0 of AZD1222 vaccination. This chain connects TRBV6-4 to TRBJ2-5; a weak D match, TRBD1 (5 bases). The TCR was taken from an adult in good health. CDR3 nucleotide sequence: TGTGCCAGCAGTGACTCCATGAAGCCGCAGGGCAGGACGGAGACCCAGTACTTC. This gives the protein CASSDSMKPQGRTETQYF.